These T cell receptor beta chains were read from a single sample in a study of T cells in tumors and immune-related adverse events. The data were produced by immunoSEQ multiplex PCR, yet TCRdb's version contains in-frame clones alone and is incomplete. The sample yields roughly 24,000 clones, 85% to 95% seen once. The sample here was lymph node tissue, taken from a patient treated with anti-PD-1 therapy. The receptor source for this set is a female donor with metastatic renal cell carcinoma. Both conserved end residues are trimmed from each CDR3.

length: 13; V: TRBV19; J: TRBJ2-7; CDR3: ASSPSGARPYEQY
length: 13; V: TRBV4-1; J: TRBJ2-1; CDR3: ASSQGSAVGNEQF
length: 12; V: TRBV6-6; J: TRBJ2-5; CDR3: ASSYQSGGETQY
length: 12; V: TRBV5-1; J: TRBJ1-1; CDR3: ASSFGGVHTEAF
length: 11; V: TRBV9; J: TRBJ2-7; CDR3: ASSVAPVGEQY
length: 12; V: TRBV30; J: TRBJ2-1; CDR3: AWNTGTSGGEQF
length: 12; V: TRBV5-6; J: TRBJ1-1; CDR3: ASSLTGTGHKAF
length: 10; V: TRBV9; J: TRBJ1-2; CDR3: ASSTTSYGYT
length: 13; V: TRBV28; J: TRBJ2-5; CDR3: ASSTRQGRAETQY
length: 9; V: TRBV4-1; J: TRBJ2-7; CDR3: ASSQAHEQY
length: 11; V: TRBV7-7; J: TRBJ2-7; CDR3: ASSPRTGREQY
length: 11; V: TRBV5-1; J: TRBJ1-4; CDR3: ASSRDRIEKLF
length: 9; V: TRBV6-5; J: TRBJ2-1; CDR3: ASSNHNEQF
length: 13; V: TRBV4-1; J: TRBJ2-2; CDR3: ASSQDSGNTGELF
length: 12; V: TRBV27; J: TRBJ2-1; CDR3: ASSWVGRAHEQF